The clone carrying this TCR beta chain was counted many times. Its specificity is unknown. Template switching added a universal primer site, and cDNA bore unique molecular identifiers. TCRdb itself ran the 5' RACE reads through MiXCR, one entry per CDR3 protein. The table has approximately 220,000 distinct CDR3 sequences, roughly 7.5% seen once. The data belong to a study of identical twins. Study conclusions and caveats: Invariant cells of the MAIT and iNKT types might have partly distorted the zero-insertion analyses. Beta out-of-frame twin sharing showed a weaker excess. Insertions were fewer in abundant cord blood beta clonotypes, whereas memory repertoires showed none of this pattern.

These sequences were also reported in another study, on yellow fever vaccine responses in identical twins.

Source material: memory (CD45RO+) T cells sorted from blood. The clonotype was recovered from a woman aged 18 to 35 in good health.

The CDR3 DNA follows: TGTGCCAGCAGCGCCAGACTAAGCGCTGAGGTCGATGAGCAGTTCTTC. It translates to CASSARLSAEVDEQFF. This chain joins TRBV11-2 and TRBJ2-1; D perhaps matches TRBD2 (5 bases). The V and J ends lost 5 bases and 8 bases respectively, with 22 bases between them. Per the germline V gene, CDR1 is SGHAT and CDR2 is FQNNGV. CDR3 length: 16 amino acids.